These 6 T cell receptor beta chains share one sample of origin, sequenced in a study of identical twins (TCRdb year 2016). Library preparation was by 5' RACE. The sequencing machine was an Illumina HiSeq 2000. In TCRdb, the public reads were trimmed at Q25 with fastp and aligned with MiXCR, with productive beta chains retained. When rows share a CDR3 protein, they turn into one entry using the most common DNA and genes. In all, the sample holds 300,000 to 400,000 distinct CDR3 sequences, and 9% to 15% of those were seen once. Together, the top ten hold roughly 7% of the sample. This sample also belongs to another study, concerning yellow fever vaccine responses in identical twins.

Specimen: CD8+ T cells sorted from blood. Receptors were obtained from a woman younger than 30 in good health.

This clonotype has a handful of counts. This rearrangement joins TRBV4-1 to TRBJ2-7, with TRBD2 matching 9 bases. Germline V CDR1 and CDR2: MGHRA, YSYEKL. This CDR3 contains 17 residues. J lost 7 bases, V lost 3 bases, and 16 bases had no gene match. CDR3 DNA: TGCGCCAGCAGCCAGTCTTTCCCGGGACTAGCCTCGGGAGAGCAGTACTTC. Translating it yields CASSQSFPGLASGEQYF.

This clonotype appeared a few times. V gene TRBV5-5 combines with J gene TRBJ2-2; perhaps TRBD2 as D (7 bases). V was clipped by 3 bases and J by 1 base, with 13 bases between them. The CDR3 loop spans 16 amino acids. Germline CDR1 SGHKS, CDR2 YYEKEE (reference sequence). The CDR3 coding sequence is TGTGCCAGCAGCTCCCCAGGGGAGGGGAACACCGGGGAGCTGTTTTTT. Translated: CASSSPGEGNTGELFF.

The table lists this clonotype with many counts. The chain combines TRBV29-1 with TRBJ2-1; D is perhaps TRBD2 (6 bases). CDR1 and CDR2 (germline): SQVTM, ANQGSEA. The V gene lost 4 bases and the J gene lost 7 bases, with 23 bases spanning the gap. The CDR3 spans 16 residues. CDR3 amino acids: CSVGGEPLQARNEQFF. The CDR3 coding sequence is TGCAGCGTTGGGGGGGAACCCCTTCAGGCGCGGAATGAGCAGTTCTTC.

This chain links TRBV7-9 with TRBJ2-1; D unclear. Germline V gene data show CDR1 as SEHNR and CDR2 as FQNEAQ (reference sequence). The length of the CDR3 is 16 residues. The V end lost 5 bases, the J end lost 4 bases, and 18 bases lay between the germline ends. The CDR3 sequence: CASSDTTFVQYNEQFF. In DNA form, the CDR3 reads TGTGCCAGCAGCGATACGACCTTCGTCCAATACAATGAGCAGTTCTTC.

The chain carries TRBV3-1 and TRBJ2-2, with D possibly called TRBD1 or TRBD2 (6 bases each). The CDR3 is 15 amino acids. Looked up from germline, CDR1 is LGHDT and CDR2 is YNNKEL (reference sequence). V was shortened by 0 bases and J by 6 bases, with 11 bases between the two germline ends. In DNA form, the CDR3 reads TGTGCCAGCAGCCAAGAAGGGGGGCAAGCCGGGGAGCTGTTTTTT. It codes for CASSQEGGQAGELFF.

This clonotype was seen a few times. The CDR3 loop is CATSRDEGGITDTQYF. The CDR3 DNA sequence: TGTGCCACCAGCAGAGATGAGGGGGGCATCACAGATACGCAGTATTTT. The rearrangement uses TRBV15 and TRBJ2-3, with D perhaps assigned TRBD1 or TRBD2 (6 bases each). V lost 0 bases to trimming and J lost 2 bases, with 12 bases between them. This CDR3 spans 16 amino acids. Germline assignment: CDR1 LNHNV and CDR2 YYDKDF (reference sequence). Based on the CDR3 plus reference TRBV15 and TRBJ2-3, the full variable domain is DAMVIQNPRYQVTQFGKPVTLSCSQTLNHNVMYWYQQKSSQAPKLLFHYYDKDFNNEADTPDNFQSRRPNTSFCFLDIRSPGLGDTAMYLCATSRDEGGITDTQYFGPGTRLTVL.